These 22 T cell receptor beta chains were sequenced from one sample in a study of blood T cell repertoires in COVID-19. Libraries were prepared by immunoSEQ multiplex PCR; TCRdb keeps only in-frame clonotypes and omits some of them. The data show about 100,000 clones, roughly 84% seen once. Input material: peripheral blood. The source of these receptors is a man aged 25-45 years in a cohort sampled during active COVID-19.

This rearrangement joins TRBV27 to TRBJ2-2, with D possibly TRBD1 on 6 matching bases. From germline, CDR1 is MNHEY and CDR2 SMNVEV (reference sequence). This CDR3 spans 15 amino acids. The germline V and J ends were trimmed by 3 bases and 1 base, with 9 bases remaining between them. The CDR3 nucleotides read TGTGCCAGCAGTTTCACGGACAGGAACACCGGGGAGCTGTTTTTT. Its protein is CASSFTDRNTGELFF.

There are many counts of this clone. V is TRBV6-1 and J is TRBJ2-3; 11 bases map to TRBD2. The V gene end was trimmed by 0 bases and the J gene end by 1 base; junction bases not matched to a gene: 0. This CDR3 has 16 amino acids. Germline assignment: CDR1 MNHNS and CDR2 SASEGT. The CDR3, as DNA: TGTGCCAGCAGTGAAGCTAGCGGGGGGGGCACAGATACGCAGTATTTT. This translates into CASSEASGGGTDTQYF.

This rearrangement joins TRBV7-2 to TRBJ1-2; TRBD1 matches 8 bases. The V gene's germline CDR1 is SGHTA and CDR2 FQGNSA. The CDR3 sequence is 16 residues long. Losses at the gene ends were 5 bases for V and 5 bases for J; bases not matched to a gene: 13. CDR3 amino acids: CASSPSGGRSGYGYTF. The CDR3 nucleotides are TGTGCCAGCAGCCCCTCAGGGGGCCGGTCCGGGTATGGCTACACCTTC.

J is TRBJ2-1 and V is TRBV7-2; D may be TRBD1 (5 bases). Germline CDR1 and CDR2: SGHTA and FQGNSA. CDR3 length: 18 amino acids. V lost 5 bases, J lost 0 bases, and 20 bases lay in between. CDR3 loop: CASSPGPPGLGSYNEQFF. The CDR3 DNA sequence: TGTGCCAGCAGCCCAGGGCCGCCAGGGCTAGGCTCCTACAATGAGCAGTTCTTC.

The chain recombines TRBV7-3 with TRBJ1-6, with D possibly being TRBD1 (5 bases). The V gene's germline CDR1 is SGHTA and CDR2 FQGTGA. Between the trimmed V and J ends, which lost 4 bases and 7 bases, there was a span of 14 bases. This CDR3 contains 15 residues. The CDR3 DNA is TGTGCCAGCAGCTCGACAGCTCTGGGCAATTCACCCCTCCACTTT. Translating it yields CASSSTALGNSPLHF.

V is TRBV9 and J is TRBJ1-1, with 8 bases aligning to TRBD1. Germline CDR1 and CDR2: SGDLS and YYNGEE. The CDR3 spans 14 residues. J lost 3 bases, V lost 0 bases, and 1 base had no gene match. The CDR3 is CASSVGGQDTEAFF. CDR3 sequence (DNA): TGTGCCAGCAGCGTAGGGGGACAGGACACTGAAGCTTTCTTT.

The gene calls are TRBV19 and TRBJ2-3; 8 positions match TRBD2. Germline CDR1 reads LNHDA; CDR2 reads SQIVND (reference sequence). V trimming: 6 bases; J trimming: 9 bases; junction bases outside the gene matches: 11. There are 14 residues in the CDR3. The CDR3 here is CASRIGGGPETQYF. In DNA form, the CDR3 reads TGTGCCAGTAGGATTGGCGGGGGGCCCGAGACGCAGTATTTT.

This chain connects TRBV6-2 or TRBV6-3 to TRBJ1-5; D perhaps matches TRBD1 (6 bases). The CDR3 consists of 17 residues. V lost 5 bases, J lost 0 bases, and 17 bases lay in between. Germline V CDR1 and CDR2: MNHEY, SVGEGT. CDR3 nucleotides: TGTGCCAGCAGTGAGGACAGAACCGATGATAGCAATCAGCCCCAGCATTTT. Translation: CASSEDRTDDSNQPQHF.

The V call is TRBV6-6, the J call TRBJ2-7, with 8 bases lining up with TRBD1. Looked up from germline, CDR1 is MNHNY and CDR2 is SVGAGI (reference sequence). This CDR3 is built from 12 residues. V lost 8 bases and J lost 7; bases outside the gene matches: 7. CDR3 coding DNA: TGTGCCAGCGTCGACAGGGGTGGTGAGCAGTACTTC. Translating it yields CASVDRGGEQYF.

In DNA, the CDR3 is TGTGCCTGGAGTGTGGCAGGGGGACGTGACCAGTACTTC. This codes for CAWSVAGGRDQYF. J is TRBJ2-5 and V is TRBV30; 7 positions match TRBD1. Germline V CDR1 and CDR2: GTSNPN, SVGIG (reference sequence). J gave up 10 bases and V 0 bases, and 8 bases lay outside the gene matches. The CDR3 runs 13 residues.

The sample holds one count of this clone. This rearrangement joins TRBV19 to TRBJ1-2; D is uncertain. Trimming took 4 bases from V and 7 from J, leaving 13 bases between them. The CDR3 has 13 residues. Germline V lookup: CDR1 LNHDA, CDR2 SQIVND (reference sequence). CDR3 in DNA: TGTGCCAGTAGTACCATAGCGTCGCTTGGCTACACCTTC. Amino acids: CASSTIASLGYTF.

This clone has only one observation. The V call is TRBV2, the J call TRBJ1-6; TRBD1 aligns across 8 bases. From germline, CDR1 is SNHLY and CDR2 FYNNEI. The ends lost 7 bases at V and 4 bases at J; junction bases unmatched: 6. This CDR3 has 15 residues. The CDR3 sequence is CASTLDRDYNSPLHF. For the CDR3, the DNA is TGTGCCAGCACCCTGGACAGGGATTATAATTCACCCCTCCACTTT.

The chain combines TRBV19 with TRBJ2-7; 7 bases fit TRBD2. CDR1 and CDR2 from the germline V gene are LNHDA and SQIVND (reference sequence). The CDR3 covers 15 residues. Losses at the gene ends were 3 bases for V and 3 bases for J; bases not matched to a gene: 8. CDR3 residues: CASSIELARGYEQYF. CDR3 nucleotides: TGTGCCAGTAGTATTGAACTAGCGAGGGGCTACGAGCAGTACTTC.

This clone was counted a single time. The rearrangement links TRBV13 to TRBJ2-1, with D perhaps matching TRBD1 (5 bases). V was trimmed by 5 bases and J by 4 bases, leaving 18 bases between them. The CDR3 runs 16 residues. Germline V gives CDR1 PRHDT, CDR2 FYEKMQ (reference sequence). For the CDR3, the DNA is TGTGCCAGCAGCGGACAATACGCAGGGCTATACAATGAGCAGTTCTTC. This gives the protein CASSGQYAGLYNEQFF.

The J gene is TRBJ1-2, the V gene TRBV28; 9 bases match TRBD1. The CDR3 consists of 13 residues. The V gene end was trimmed by 6 bases and the J gene end by 7 bases; junction bases not matched to a gene: 6. Germline assignment: CDR1 MDHEN and CDR2 SYDVKM. The CDR3 nucleotides read TGTGCCAGCAGGGGGGACAGGGCGAGTGGCTACACCTTC. Translating it yields CASRGDRASGYTF.

This clone was recorded only once. The chain combines TRBV7-9 with TRBJ1-3; a possible D gene is TRBD1 (6 bases). CDR1 and CDR2 from the germline V gene are SEHNR and FQNEAQ (reference sequence). V lost 2 bases and J 3 bases, leaving 14 bases between the germline ends. This CDR3 is built from 16 residues. The CDR3 reads CASSLLGAMDGNTIYF. The CDR3 coding sequence is TGTGCCAGCAGCTTATTGGGGGCGATGGATGGAAACACCATATATTTT. Drawing the rest from reference TRBV7-9 and TRBJ1-3, the complete variable domain is DTGVSQNPRHKITKRGQNVTFRCDPISEHNRLYWYRQTLGQGPEFLTYFQNEAQLEKSRLLSDRFSAERPKGSFSTLEIQRTEQGDSAMYLCASSLLGAMDGNTIYFGEGSWLTVV.

This clone was seen a single time. The V call is TRBV7-9, the J call TRBJ2-7; 10 bases agree with TRBD2. V was pared by 4 bases and J by 6 bases, with 6 bases of the junction left unmatched. CDR3 length equals 14 residues. Germline V gene lookup returns CDR1 SEHNR and CDR2 FQNEAQ (reference sequence). In DNA, the CDR3 is TGTGCCAGCAGCTCCCCCGAGCGGGGGGGCGAGCAGTACTTC. Translating it yields CASSSPERGGEQYF. The full variable domain, rest sourced from reference TRBV7-9 and TRBJ2-7, is DTGVSQNPRHKITKRGQNVTFRCDPISEHNRLYWYRQTLGQGPEFLTYFQNEAQLEKSRLLSDRFSAERPKGSFSTLEIQRTEQGDSAMYLCASSSPERGGEQYFGPGTRLTVT.

This chain joins TRBV12-5 and TRBJ2-1, with 16 bases that match TRBD2. Germline V CDR1 and CDR2: LGHNT, FRNRAP. With 3 bases clipped from V and 8 bases from J, the junction kept 10 bases outside the gene matches. This CDR3 spans 18 amino acids. The CDR3 spells CASGFGPGTSGGGYEQFF. The CDR3 nucleotides read TGTGCTAGTGGTTTCGGACCCGGGACTAGCGGGGGGGGTTATGAGCAGTTCTTC.

V is TRBV6-6 and J is TRBJ2-6; a possible D gene is TRBD1 (7 bases). The CDR3 loop spans 16 amino acids. Per germline, CDR1 MNHNY and CDR2 SVGAGI (reference sequence). V gave up 4 bases and J gave up 2 bases, with 12 bases separating them. The DNA for the CDR3 is TGTGCCAGCAGTTCGACAGGGACTGCTGGGGCCAACGTCCTGACTTTC. As protein: CASSSTGTAGANVLTF.

V and J are TRBV30 and TRBJ2-7; 12 nucleotides match TRBD1. In germline, CDR1 is GTSNPN, CDR2 SVGIG (reference sequence). The CDR3 contains 17 residues. J lost 6 bases, V lost 5 bases, and 17 bases had no gene match. CDR3 protein: CAWSGTGGLSHPPEQYF. The CDR3 DNA reads TGTGCCTGGTCCGGGACAGGGGGCTTGAGTCACCCGCCCGAGCAGTACTTC.

The gene calls are TRBV10-1 and TRBJ2-3; perhaps TRBD1 as D (5 bases). The CDR3 is made up of 15 amino acids. Germline values: CDR1 WNHNN, CDR2 SYGVQD (reference sequence). The ends were cut back, 3 bases at V and 0 bases at J, with 10 bases in the middle. CDR3 region: CASSDKQASTDTQYF. For the CDR3, the DNA is TGCGCCAGCAGTGATAAACAGGCTAGCACAGATACGCAGTATTTT.

The rearrangement links TRBV5-8 to TRBJ2-7; 8 bases are a match to TRBD2. CDR1 is SGHTS, CDR2 YDEGEE, per germline. This CDR3 has 13 residues. V was pared by 3 bases and J by 6 bases, with 5 bases of the junction left unmatched. The chain's CDR3 is CASSSYREGEQYF. CDR3 coding DNA: TGTGCCAGCAGCTCTTATCGGGAGGGCGAGCAGTACTTC.